This record concerns one T cell receptor beta chain sequence. Its antigen specificity is not known. Library construction relied on 5' RACE. For each TCR library, approximately 3,700 ng of total RNA was used. For each sample, cDNA was synthesized in eight separate reactions using SMARTScribe reverse transcriptase. Unique molecular identifiers containing a 6-nucleotide sample barcode were introduced through template switching during cDNA synthesis. TCRalpha and TCRbeta cDNA was amplified by two nested PCRs of 16 and 9 cycles, with bead purification after each PCR. Before amplification, the cDNA was both treated with uracil DNA-glycosylase and purified with the QIAquick PCR purification kit. In the second PCR, Illumina TruSeq-compatible adapters and sample-specific barcodes were added. TapeStation and Qubit were used to check library quality and concentration, and around 5 ng of each library went into the pool. Sequencing of pooled libraries was carried out on an Illumina HiSeq2500 single-index Rapid Run using 2 x 100 bp reads and custom sequencing primers. The study's own analysis went as follows. MiGEC version 1.2.6 was used for UMI-based consensus assembly, which corrected PCR and sequencing errors. MiXCR version 2.1.1 was used for V(D)J alignment, clonotype assembly and CDR3 extraction. Gene usage, clonotype sharing and MAIT/NKT TCR abundance were normalised by analysing the top 1000, 10 000 and 20 000 clonotypes per sample. After downsampling to 27 000 UMIs, diversity was calculated as the inverse Simpson index using the vegan R package. Paired Mann-Whitney U tests on discordant twin pairs were used, with Benjamini-Hochberg multiple-testing correction. TCRdb reprocessed the reads, and each CDR3 protein sequence is entered once, without DNA. The V and J calls here are based on TCRdb, not the publication. This sample's table lists a few hundred thousand distinct CDR3 sequences. The top ten constitute roughly 5.8% of the sample.

CDR1 and CDR2 were assigned from the germline V gene as SGDLS and YYNGEE. Including cysteine and phenylalanine, the CDR3 has 14 amino acids. No DNA sequence is on record. From each donor, a roughly 2.5 ml peripheral blood sample was collected into PAXgene tubes and stored at -80 degrees C. Without T cell sorting, total RNA was isolated from whole blood using the PAXgene blood miRNA kit on an automated QIAcube. Deep TCRalpha and TCRbeta repertoire profiling with unique molecular barcoding was performed on peripheral blood of monozygotic twin pairs concordant or discordant for inflammatory bowel disease. Smoking habits were recorded for all twin pairs, and individuals were classified as current, former or never smokers. The data were obtained in a study of monozygotic twins with inflammatory bowel disease (dated by TCRdb to between 2019 and 2020). As for the study more broadly: The full study comprised some 30 monozygotic twin pairs: nine German pairs (four IBD-concordant, five IBD-discordant) and 19 IBD-discordant Danish pairs. The search for disease-associated traits relied mainly on comparing IBD patients with their genetically identical healthy co-twins within discordant pairs. Each individual had, on average, about 151 000 unique TCRalpha sequences and 181 000 unique TCRbeta sequences available for analysis.

Results and caveats for the whole study, not just this receptor: Fewer clonotypes were shared with other individuals by IBD patients than by healthy twins, most markedly in patients showing signs of disease activity. IBD patients had lower TCRbeta repertoire diversity, measured by the inverse Simpson index, than their healthy co-twins. Repertoire similarity did not differ between concordant and discordant twins, which could be due to limited statistical power. The analysis was unable to tell different T cell subtypes apart. The results gave no support for a single strong signal or clonotype linked to IBD. Background noise and inter-individual variability may have been introduced into the repertoires by the differing immunosuppressive treatments among patients.

The sequencing input was blood. The receptor chain draws on TRBV9 and TRBJ2-4; as DNA is missing, the TRBD1 call by TCRdb cannot be tested. The sequence was obtained from a human donor with ulcerative colitis or Crohn's disease, or a healthy co-twin of an affected twin (not recorded which). The CDR3 reads as follows: CASSADRGKNIQYF.